Following are 32 T cell receptor beta chains from one sample sequenced in a study of post-analysis software for immune sequencing data. Notes on the study in general: Elevated frequency relative to controls characterized several TRBV segments in patients, TRBV5-6, TRBV5-1 and TRBV20-1 among them.

cDNA libraries for TCR beta contained unique molecular identifiers. A single record per CDR3 protein comes from TCRdb applying MiXCR to the PCR reads. Here the sample spans fewer than 850,000 distinct CDR3 sequences, around 42% being singletons. Their recognized antigens are unknown. The sequenced material came from blood. Receptor source: a girl aged 5-17 years with multiple sclerosis.

The sample holds a few counts of this clonotype. V and J are TRBV5-1 and TRBJ2-6; perhaps TRBD1 as D (5 bases). The CDR3 spans 20 residues. CDR1 is SGHRS and CDR2 is YFSETQ in the germline V gene. Trimming removed 0 bases at V and 0 bases at J, with 19 bases between. CDR3 bases: TGCGCCAGCAGCTTGGACCTGCTTTCAGGGATCCTCTCTGGGGCCAACGTCCTGACTTTC. Amino acids: CASSLDLLSGILSGANVLTF.

The CDR3 DNA follows: TGTGCCAGCAGCCTCGTGGGGGGACAAGCTTTCTTT. Its translation: CASSLVGGQAFF. The chain joins TRBV7-2 to TRBJ1-1, with D perhaps matching TRBD1 (5 bases). Per the germline V gene, CDR1 is SGHTA and CDR2 is FQGNSA. The CDR3 covers 12 residues. V gave up 5 bases and J gave up 9 bases, with 13 bases separating them.

This clonotype has more than one count but fewer than ten. This chain links TRBV29-1 with TRBJ2-7; no firm D call. V lost 1 base, J lost 0 bases, and 13 bases lay in between. The CDR3 is 15 amino acids. Germline V gene lookup returns CDR1 SQVTM and CDR2 ANQGSEA. The CDR3: CSVEGFGESSYEQYF. The CDR3 DNA reads TGCAGCGTTGAAGGGTTTGGCGAGAGCTCCTACGAGCAGTACTTC.

In this sample, this clonotype turned up a few times. The genes are TRBV2 and TRBJ2-7; D may be TRBD2 (5 bases). Trimming pared 7 bases from V and 0 bases from J, leaving 10 bases between. The CDR3 has 13 residues. Germline assignment: CDR1 SNHLY and CDR2 FYNNEI. The CDR3 sequence: CASNSGISYEQYF. DNA of the CDR3: TGTGCCAGCAACAGCGGTATCTCCTACGAGCAGTACTTC.

The V gene is TRBV7-2, the J gene TRBJ2-5; no clear D gene. The germline CDR1 and CDR2 sequences are SGHTA and FQGNSA. Trimming took 3 bases from V and 3 from J, leaving 11 bases between them. This CDR3 has 14 residues. The chain's CDR3 is CASSFVWRKETQYF. The CDR3 DNA sequence: TGTGCCAGCAGCTTTGTCTGGCGAAAAGAGACCCAGTACTTC. The full variable domain, in which reference TRBV7-2 and TRBJ2-5 provide the parts outside the CDR3, is GAGVSQSPSNKVTEKGKDVELRCDPISGHTALYWYRQSLGQGLEFLIYFQGNSAPDKSGLPSDRFSAERTGGSVSTLTIQRTQQEDSAVYLCASSFVWRKETQYFGPGTRLLVL.

For the CDR3, the DNA is TGTGCCAGCAGCGGGGACGGTGAAGCTTTCTTT. Its translation is CASSGDGEAFF. The V call is TRBV6-5, the J call TRBJ1-1, with a tentative D call TRBD1 (5 bases). This CDR3 has 11 residues. The V end was cut by 6 bases, the J end by 7 bases, with 9 bases between. From germline, CDR1 is MNHEY and CDR2 SVGAGI.

This clonotype was seen many times. The V gene is TRBV5-1, the J gene TRBJ2-3, with 8 bases that match TRBD2. CDR1 and CDR2 from the germline V gene are SGHRS and YFSETQ. J gave up 3 bases and V 3 bases, and 9 bases lay outside the gene matches. The CDR3 is 16 amino acids. The CDR3 DNA is TGCGCCAGCAGCTCCGGCGGGGGGAGTAGGACAGATACGCAGTATTTT. Its protein is CASSSGGGSRTDTQYF.

On this clonotype: Germline is not matched at one junction end, which may reflect a read error. The chain employs TRBV7-9 and TRBJ2-3; D is ambiguous. CDR1 SEHNR and CDR2 FQNEAQ come from the germline V gene (reference sequence). The CDR3 is 14 residues long. CDR3 sequence (DNA): TGTTCCAGCAGCCTCTCAAGCGGCACAGATACGCAGTATTTT. Amino acids: CSSSLSSGTDTQYF. The complete variable domain, with remaining parts taken from reference TRBV7-9 and TRBJ2-3, reads DTGVSQNPRHKITKRGQNVTFRCDPISEHNRLYWYRQTLGQGPEFLTYFQNEAQLEKSRLLSDRFSAERPKGSFSTLEIQRTEQGDSAMYLCSSSLSSGTDTQYFGPGTRLTVL.

Remarks on this clonotype: A junction end diverges from the germline sequence, so it may reflect a read error. The CDR3 is CSARPGLAAYNEQFF. The CDR3 DNA sequence: TGCAGTGCTAGACCGGGACTAGCGGCCTATAATGAGCAGTTCTTC. The gene calls are TRBV20-1 and TRBJ2-1; 11 positions match TRBD2. The CDR3 consists of 15 residues. Germline V gene data show CDR1 as DFQATT and CDR2 as SNEGSKA (reference sequence).

This clonotype was detected a few times. The rearrangement links TRBV20-1 to TRBJ2-3; D is possibly TRBD2 (6 bases). The V gene lost 8 bases and the J gene lost 3 bases, with 15 bases spanning the gap. Germline V gene sequence: CDR1 DFQATT, CDR2 SNEGSKA (reference sequence). This CDR3 is built from 13 residues. The CDR3 sequence: CSYMRRETDTQYF. The DNA for the CDR3 is TGCAGTTATATGCGGCGGGAAACAGATACGCAGTATTTT.

The CDR3 reads CASSDDWGGEQFF. CDR3 bases: TGTGCCAGCAGTGACGACTGGGGCGGTGAGCAGTTCTTC. V gene TRBV6-4 combines with J gene TRBJ2-1; D perhaps matches TRBD1 (5 bases). V was pared by 2 bases and J by 9 bases, with 11 bases between. Per germline, CDR1 MRHNA and CDR2 SNTAGT. This CDR3 contains 13 residues.

J is TRBJ2-3 and V is TRBV20-1; no clear D. Germline CDR1 reads DFQATT; CDR2 reads SNEGSKA (reference sequence). The CDR3 loop spans 12 amino acids. Trimming cost V 6 bases and J 3 bases, with 10 bases left between them. CDR3 DNA sequence: TGCAGTGCCCCACTCCTTACAGATACGCAGTATTTT. Protein sequence: CSAPLLTDTQYF.

The genes are TRBV7-8 and TRBJ2-7; possibly TRBD2 for D (5 bases). Germline V gene lookup returns CDR1 SGHVS and CDR2 FQNEAQ. This CDR3 region has 13 residues. Trimming removed 0 bases from V and 6 bases from J, with 9 bases in between. CDR3 loop: CASSLALGVEQYF. Here the CDR3 DNA reads TGTGCCAGCAGCTTAGCTCTCGGGGTCGAGCAGTACTTC.

Only a few counts were recorded for this clonotype. This sequence joins TRBV7-2 and TRBJ2-3; 7 bases map to TRBD1. Germline loops: CDR1 SGHTA, CDR2 FQGNSA. The V and J ends lost 2 bases and 3 bases, in that order; junction bases with no gene match: 5. This CDR3 is 15 amino acids long. In DNA form, the CDR3 reads TGTGCCAGCAGCTTAATTTACAGGGGAACAGATACGCAGTATTTT. Its translation is CASSLIYRGTDTQYF.

The chain employs TRBV27 and TRBJ2-4; no clear D. The assigned J gene may be wrong: the sequence end matches TRBJ2-7 better. The CDR3 extends over 14 amino acids. CDR1 is MNHEY, CDR2 SMNVEV, per germline (reference sequence). The CDR3 bases are TGTGCCAGCAGGGACGCACTTGGAACGTACGAGCAGTACTTC. It translates to CASRDALGTYEQYF.

Only a few counts were recorded for this clonotype. The chain couples TRBV7-3 to TRBJ1-2, with D unresolved. Looked up from germline, CDR1 is SGHTA and CDR2 is FQGTGA. Trimming stripped 7 bases from V and 4 bases from J, with 13 bases between. The CDR3 sequence is 13 residues long. The DNA for the CDR3 is TGTGCCAGCATCCCGCGCAGGCCCTATGGCTACACCTTC. Protein: CASIPRRPYGYTF. Full variable domain (outside the CDR3, taken from reference TRBV7-3 and TRBJ1-2): GAGVSQTPSNKVTEKGKYVELRCDPISGHTALYWYRQSLGQGPEFLIYFQGTGAADDSGLPNDRFFAVRPEGSVSTLKIQRTERGDSAVYLCASIPRRPYGYTFGSGTRLTVV.

This clonotype has just a few counts. The chain joins TRBV7-8 to TRBJ2-7; 11 nucleotides line up with TRBD2. Germline V gene data show CDR1 as SGHVS and CDR2 as FQNEAQ. The CDR3 is 16 amino acids. The V gene end was trimmed by 0 bases and the J gene end by 3 bases; junction bases not matched to a gene: 4. CDR3: CASSLAGTSGYYEQYF. For the CDR3, the DNA is TGTGCCAGCAGCTTAGCGGGGACTAGCGGTTACTACGAGCAGTACTTC.

V and J are TRBV4-2 and TRBJ1-2, with a tentative D call TRBD1 (6 bases). The CDR3 extends over 16 amino acids. The germline V gene has CDR1 LGHNA and CDR2 YNFKEQ. The V end lost 2 bases, the J end lost 0 bases, and 13 bases lay between the germline ends. The CDR3 sequence: CASSQLEDRSNYGYTF. The CDR3 DNA reads TGTGCCAGCAGCCAACTCGAGGACAGATCTAACTATGGCTACACCTTC.

The V gene is TRBV5-1, the J gene TRBJ2-5, with D hard to call. Trimming pared 0 bases from V and 5 bases from J, leaving 8 bases between. The CDR3 runs 13 residues. Looked up from germline, CDR1 is SGHRS and CDR2 is YFSETQ. Written as DNA, the CDR3 is TGCGCCAGCAGCTTGGGGGCCGATGAGACCCAGTACTTC. As protein: CASSLGADETQYF.

The chain has TRBV28 and TRBJ2-7; 7 nucleotides match TRBD1. Germline V gene sequence: CDR1 MDHEN, CDR2 SYDVKM. This CDR3 is 15 amino acids long. V shed 2 bases, J shed 2 bases, and the junction held 6 bases outside the gene matches. CDR3 sequence reads: CASSLRGPPPYEQYF. The DNA for the CDR3 is TGTGCCAGCAGTTTAAGGGGGCCCCCCCCCTACGAGCAGTACTTC.

This rearrangement joins TRBV25-1 to TRBJ2-7; 12 positions agree with TRBD2. The length of the CDR3 is 16 residues. Per germline, CDR1 MGHDK and CDR2 SYGVNS. V was clipped by 3 bases and J by 1 base; unmatched bases: 4. The DNA for the CDR3 is TGTGCCAGCAGTGAGACTAGCGGGAGTCGGTCCTACGAGCAGTACTTC. Its protein is CASSETSGSRSYEQYF.

Only a few counts were recorded for this clonotype. The CDR3 bases are TGTGCCAGCAGCCCCGGGACAGCCGATGGCTACACCTTC. This sequence encodes CASSPGTADGYTF. The chain is built from TRBV12-3 or TRBV12-4 and TRBJ1-2, with 7 positions matching TRBD1. The length of the CDR3 is 13 residues. V lost 6 bases to trimming and J lost 6 bases; unmatched junction nucleotides: 7.

V and J are TRBV20-1 and TRBJ2-3, with 11 bases fitting TRBD2. Germline V gene data show CDR1 as DFQATT and CDR2 as SNEGSKA (reference sequence). J was trimmed by 5 bases and V by 1 base; bases with no gene match: 5. CDR3 length equals 15 residues. DNA of the CDR3: TGCAGTGCTAGAGGGTCTAGCGGGAGGAAAGATACGCAGTATTTT. It specifies CSARGSSGRKDTQYF.

This chain uses TRBV13 with TRBJ1-2, with 9 bases that match TRBD1. Looked up from germline, CDR1 is PRHDT and CDR2 is FYEKMQ (reference sequence). The trim removed 7 bases at V and 4 bases at J, leaving 10 bases unmatched. The CDR3 is 15 residues long. This CDR3 reads CASTAADRGGYGYTF. For the CDR3, the DNA is TGTGCCAGCACCGCTGCGGACAGGGGAGGCTATGGCTACACCTTC. The whole variable domain, filled in from reference TRBV13 and TRBJ1-2, reads AAGVIQSPRHLIKEKRETATLKCYPIPRHDTVYWYQQGPGQDPQFLISFYEKMQSDKGSIPDRFSAQQFSDYHSELNMSSLELGDSALYFCASTAADRGGYGYTFGSGTRLTVV.

The chain links TRBV7-9 to TRBJ2-5; 7 nucleotides align to TRBD1. The CDR3 runs to 14 residues. From germline, CDR1 is SEHNR and CDR2 FQNEAQ (reference sequence). Losses at the gene ends were 4 bases for V and 11 bases for J; bases not matched to a gene: 13. The CDR3 spells CASSSGTANNEQYF. In nucleotides, the CDR3 is TGTGCCAGCAGCTCAGGGACAGCCAACAATGAGCAGTACTTC.

This clonotype was found a few times. The rearrangement uses TRBV28 and TRBJ2-7, with 8 bases that match TRBD2. This CDR3 region has 16 residues. V lost 4 bases to trimming and J lost 2 bases; unmatched junction nucleotides: 10. Germline V CDR1 and CDR2: MDHEN, SYDVKM. This chain's CDR3 is CASSSLLAEGAYEQYF. Here the CDR3 DNA reads TGTGCCAGCAGTTCCTTACTAGCGGAGGGGGCCTACGAGCAGTACTTC.

The CDR3 nucleotides read TGTGCCAGCAGTTTAGTTCCGGAGGCCAGTTCACCCCTCCACTTT. As protein: CASSLVPEASSPLHF. This rearrangement joins TRBV12-3 or TRBV12-4 to TRBJ1-6; D call uncertain. V was trimmed by 1 base and J by 9 bases, leaving 13 bases between them. CDR3 length: 15 amino acids.

The chain uses TRBV6-6 and TRBJ2-1; unclear D gene. The germline V gene has CDR1 MNHNY and CDR2 SVGAGI (reference sequence). This CDR3 is 15 amino acids long. The V gene lost 2 bases and the J gene lost 9 bases, with 17 bases spanning the gap. The CDR3 DNA reads TGTGCCAGCAGTTACCCTGACTTCGGGCGGTTTGAGCAGTTCTTC. This encodes CASSYPDFGRFEQFF.

This clonotype showed up many times. This chain joins TRBV29-1 and TRBJ2-7; D gene uncertain. The CDR3 is made up of 13 amino acids. CDR1 is SQVTM, CDR2 ANQGSEA, per germline. V lost 4 bases and J 5 bases, leaving 15 bases between the germline ends. The CDR3 region is CSVGGRARDEQYF. In nucleotides, the CDR3 is TGCAGCGTTGGGGGTAGGGCCCGCGACGAGCAGTACTTC.

This rearrangement joins TRBV15 to TRBJ1-2; no reliable D call. CDR3 size: 16 residues. Germline V gene data show CDR1 as LNHNV and CDR2 as YYDKDF (reference sequence). V lost 0 bases and J lost 1, with 12 bases in between. In nucleotides, the CDR3 is TGTGCCACCAGCAGAGATTTTAACAGCCTTAACTATGGCTACACCTTC. Residues: CATSRDFNSLNYGYTF.

There are a few counts of this clonotype. V and J are TRBV29-1 and TRBJ2-5, with D perhaps matching TRBD1 (6 bases). CDR3 length equals 13 residues. The ends were cut back, 5 bases at V and 5 bases at J, with 15 bases in the middle. Germline V gene sequence: CDR1 SQVTM, CDR2 ANQGSEA. The CDR3 is CSVPTGLLETQYF. The CDR3 nucleotides read TGCAGCGTTCCCACAGGGCTCTTGGAGACCCAGTACTTC. The variable domain in full, with the rest retrieved from reference TRBV29-1 and TRBJ2-5, is SAVISQKPSRDICQRGTSLTIQCQVDSQVTMMFWYRQQPGQSLTLIATANQGSEATYESGFVIDKFPISRPNLTFSTLTVSNMSPEDSSIYLCSVPTGLLETQYFGPGTRLLVL.

The chain has TRBV20-1 and TRBJ2-7, with 9 bases lining up with TRBD1. Germline V gene lookup returns CDR1 DFQATT and CDR2 SNEGSKA (reference sequence). The trim removed 3 bases at V and 6 bases at J, leaving 3 bases unmatched. This CDR3 has 12 residues. DNA of the CDR3: TGCAGTGCTAGGCGGGACAGGGCCGAGCAGTACTTC. Amino acid sequence: CSARRDRAEQYF.